The text below deals with one TCR beta chain. This CDR3 is 11 amino acids long. The germline CDR1 and CDR2 sequences are SGHDT and YYEEEE. Trimming took 4 bases from V and 2 from J, leaving 2 bases between them. Method: immunoSEQ multiplex PCR; TCRdb's copy keeps in-frame clones and lacks some. The profile shows some 210,000 clones, 75% to 90% of them singletons. These data are taken from a study of blood T cell repertoires in COVID-19. The sample comprised peripheral blood. The chain has TRBV5-6 and TRBJ2-3; D ambiguous. This sequence originates from a woman aged 40 to 50 with acute or convalescent COVID-19. CDR3 nucleotide sequence: TGTGCCAGCAGCCTCACAGATACGCAGTATTTT. Protein sequence: CASSLTDTQYF.